This is a list of T cell receptor beta chains from one sample in a study of OX40 agonist ivuxolimab in advanced cancers. This table comes from immunoSEQ multiplex PCR, and its TCRdb copy is limited to in-frame clones, with some not included. Seen here are 74,000 or so clones, 75% to 90% observed once, and the top ten hold less than 2.5%. The sequencing here drew on CD4+ or CD8+ T cells sorted from blood, taken in a trial of the OX40 agonist ivuxolimab. Receptor source: an adult with an advanced solid tumor such as melanoma, head and neck, liver or kidney cancer. The CDR3 runs from the conserved cysteine through the conserved F or W. A D gene is named only where the DNA matches it firmly. The size of a clone is reported for some rows only, either as once, few or many, or as a class for expanded clones.

.	.	TRBV28	TRBJ2-1	CATSGPPYNEQFF	TGTGCCACCTCGGGGCCCCCCTACAATGAGCAGTTCTTC
few	.	TRBV10-1	TRBJ2-7	CASDGGNWYEQYF	TGCGCCAGCGATGGGGGTAACTGGTACGAGCAGTACTTC
.	.	TRBV20-1	TRBJ2-3	CSAKSTDTQYF	TGCAGTGCTAAAAGCACAGATACGCAGTATTTT
few	.	TRBV27	TRBJ1-4	CASSLGFLNEKLFF	TGTGCCAGCAGTTTAGGGTTCCTTAATGAAAAACTGTTTTTT
.	.	TRBV9	TRBJ1-4	CASSVGGGHAGTNEKLFF	TGTGCCAGCAGCGTAGGGGGAGGGCACGCAGGGACTAATGAAAAACTGTTTTTT
.	.	TRBV25-1	TRBJ1-1	CASSTQNTEAFF	TGTGCCAGCAGTACACAGAACACTGAAGCTTTCTTT
.	TRBD2	TRBV19	TRBJ2-1	CASSISLLAGIYNEQFF	TGTGCCAGTAGTATCTCCTTACTAGCGGGGATTTACAATGAGCAGTTCTTC
.	TRBD1	TRBV28	TRBJ1-1	CASSLRGRRDTEAFF	TGTGCCAGCAGTTTAAGGGGGCGAAGAGATACTGAAGCTTTCTTT
once	TRBD1	TRBV7-9	TRBJ1-4	CASSSDGQGVREKLFF	TGTGCCAGCAGCTCAGACGGACAGGGGGTACGAGAAAAACTGTTTTTT
.	TRBD2	TRBV27	TRBJ2-1	CASSLTSGIYNEQFF	TGTGCCAGCAGTTTAACTAGCGGGATCTACAATGAGCAGTTCTTC
.	.	TRBV4-1	TRBJ1-3	CASSQDPQSPSGNTIYF	TGCGCCAGCAGCCAAGATCCACAGTCCCCCTCTGGAAACACCATATATTTT
.	TRBD2	TRBV5-6	TRBJ2-2	CASSLISGGATGELFF	TGTGCCAGCAGCTTGATTAGCGGGGGGGCCACCGGGGAGCTGTTTTTT
.	.	TRBV30	TRBJ1-1	CAWSPEMDTEAFF	TGTGCCTGGAGCCCGGAGATGGACACTGAAGCTTTCTTT
.	TRBD2	TRBV7-8	TRBJ2-3	CASKGREMGTDTQYF	TGTGCCAGCAAGGGGCGGGAGATGGGGACAGATACGCAGTATTTT
.	TRBD1	TRBV7-2	TRBJ1-5	CASRKEGASSQPQHF	TGTGCCAGCAGGAAGGAGGGGGCGTCTAGTCAGCCCCAGCATTTT
.	TRBD1	TRBV15	TRBJ2-3	CATSRDLGGADTQYF	TGTGCCACCAGCAGAGATTTAGGGGGCGCAGATACGCAGTATTTT
.	TRBD1	TRBV5-6	TRBJ2-7	CASSWDRVTSEQYF	TGTGCCAGCAGCTGGGACAGGGTGACCTCCGAGCAGTACTTC
once	.	TRBV4-1	TRBJ2-7	CASSSGTGTKRHF	TGCGCCAGCAGCTCCGGGACCGGGACAAAAAGGCACTTC
few	TRBD2	TRBV5-6	TRBJ2-2	CASSYFGLAGTGELFF	TGTGCCAGCAGCTACTTTGGACTAGCGGGCACCGGGGAGCTGTTTTTT
.	TRBD2	TRBV28	TRBJ2-3	CASSLWTSGGAPDTQYF	TGTGCCAGCAGTTTATGGACTAGCGGGGGGGCCCCAGATACGCAGTATTTT
once	.	TRBV18	TRBJ2-1	CASSPIAGAGNEQFF	TGTGCCAGCTCACCCATTGCAGGTGCGGGCAATGAGCAGTTCTTC
few	.	TRBV6-5	TRBJ1-5	CASGRDTNQPQHF	TGTGCCAGCGGCCGGGACACCAATCAGCCCCAGCATTTT
once	TRBD2	TRBV5-4	TRBJ2-5	CASSSISGGTQETQYF	TGTGCCAGCAGCTCTATTAGCGGGGGGACTCAAGAGACCCAGTACTTC
.	.	TRBV5-1	TRBJ2-2	CASSLAGTTNTGELFF	TGCGCCAGCAGCTTGGCCGGGACGACGAACACCGGGGAGCTGTTTTTT
.	TRBD1	TRBV28	TRBJ1-2	CASSLKGRAGGAGGYTF	TGTGCCAGCAGTTTAAAGGGTAGGGCAGGGGGCGCTGGCGGCTACACCTTC
.	.	TRBV7-2	TRBJ1-1	CASSLQGMNTEAFF	TGTGCCAGCAGCTTACAGGGGATGAACACTGAAGCTTTCTTT
.	.	TRBV4-1	TRBJ1-2	CASSQDLAERGYTF	TGCGCCAGCAGCCAAGATCTTGCCGAACGGGGCTACACCTTC
few	TRBD1	TRBV5-1	TRBJ2-7	CASSPGQTREQYF	TGCGCCAGCAGCCCGGGACAGACCAGAGAGCAGTACTTC
.	.	TRBV25-1	TRBJ1-5	CASSPSGLRNQPQHF	TGTGCCAGCAGTCCCTCAGGGTTGAGAAATCAGCCCCAGCATTTT
.	TRBD1	TRBV6-5	TRBJ1-3	CASSLGQGARNTIYF	TGTGCCAGCAGTTTGGGACAGGGGGCTAGAAACACCATATATTTT
.	.	TRBV29-1	TRBJ2-2	CSARTGELFF	TGCAGCGCCAGAACCGGGGAGCTGTTTTTT
.	TRBD1	TRBV6-5	TRBJ1-5	CASSGDRGTGQPQHF	TGTGCCAGCAGTGGCGACAGGGGGACAGGGCAGCCCCAGCATTTT
.	TRBD1	TRBV19	TRBJ1-5	CASSSEGQGNQPQHF	TGTGCCAGTAGTTCAGAAGGACAGGGCAATCAGCCCCAGCATTTT
.	.	TRBV5-4	TRBJ2-5	CASSGGGEETQYF	TGTGCCAGCAGCGGTGGGGGTGAGGAGACCCAGTACTTC
.	.	TRBV4-2	TRBJ1-2	CASSQGNYGYTF	TGTGCCAGCAGCCAAGGGAACTATGGCTACACCTTC
.	TRBD2	TRBV25-1	TRBJ2-1	CASSASGAADYNEQFF	TGTGCCAGCAGTGCCAGCGGGGCGGCTGACTACAATGAGCAGTTCTTC
.	TRBD1	TRBV6-5	TRBJ2-2	CASSPTGGAGELFF	TGTGCCAGCAGTCCAACAGGGGGTGCCGGGGAGCTGTTTTTT
.	TRBD1	TRBV10-2	TRBJ2-3	CASSDPGQAPFDTQYF	TGCGCCAGCAGTGACCCGGGACAGGCACCCTTTGATACGCAGTATTTT
.	.	TRBV20-1	TRBJ1-1	CSARRNTEAFF	TGCAGTGCTAGGAGGAACACTGAAGCTTTCTTT
.	.	TRBV7-6	TRBJ2-6	CASSLLGSLSGANVLTF	TGTGCCAGCAGCTTATTGGGCTCCCTCTCTGGGGCCAACGTCCTGACTTTC
once	TRBD1	TRBV7-7	TRBJ2-5	CASSSQGKGYQETQYF	TGTGCCAGCAGCTCACAGGGGAAGGGGTACCAAGAGACCCAGTACTTC